Below, 12 T cell receptor beta chains from the same sample are listed, as sequenced in a study of T cells in Graves' hyperthyroidism and ophthalmopathy. TCR beta CDR3 regions were amplified from RNA transcripts. First-round RT-PCR with HTBI primers amplified the TCR CDR3 region. MiXCR, run by TCRdb on the multiplex PCR reads, gives a single entry per CDR3 protein. This sample yields fewer than 600,000 distinct CDR3 sequences, of which approximately 15% are seen a single time; about 14% belongs to the top ten. Material for sequencing was blood. The origin of the receptors is a woman aged 40 to 50 with Graves' hyperthyroidism.

This clonotype showed up many times. The V call is TRBV7-9, the J call TRBJ2-7; D uncertain. There are 15 residues in the CDR3. Germline lookup yields CDR1 SEHNR and CDR2 FQNEAQ (reference sequence). V was shortened by 6 bases and J by 2 bases, with 17 bases between the two germline ends. The CDR3: CASSHDYGRPYEQYF. CDR3 DNA: TGTGCCAGCAGTCACGATTACGGCCGGCCCTACGAGCAGTACTTC. The full variable domain, completed using reference TRBV7-9 and TRBJ2-7, is DTGVSQNPRHKITKRGQNVTFRCDPISEHNRLYWYRQTLGQGPEFLTYFQNEAQLEKSRLLSDRFSAERPKGSFSTLEIQRTEQGDSAMYLCASSHDYGRPYEQYFGPGTRLTVT.

The genes are TRBV6-1 and TRBJ2-3; TRBD1 aligns across 7 bases. This CDR3 spans 16 amino acids. The V segment lost 7 bases and the J segment 1 base; nucleotides outside the gene matches: 11. The germline V gene encodes CDR1 MNHNS and CDR2 SASEGT. The CDR3 DNA is TGTGCCAGCAATATACAAGGGGGCAGCCGCACAGATACGCAGTATTTT. This translates into CASNIQGGSRTDTQYF.

This clonotype appeared many times. The chain recombines TRBV18 with TRBJ2-1, with D perhaps TRBD1 (5 bases). Germline loops: CDR1 KGHSH, CDR2 LQKENI. The V end was cut by 5 bases, the J end by 8 bases, with 10 bases between. This CDR3 region has 12 residues. This CDR3 is CASSGQGHEQFF. The DNA for the CDR3 is TGTGCCAGCTCAGGGCAGGGCCATGAGCAGTTCTTC.

The chain recombines TRBV28 with TRBJ2-3; D is perhaps TRBD1 (5 bases). From germline, CDR1 is MDHEN and CDR2 SYDVKM. The CDR3 spans 14 residues. V was trimmed by 2 bases and J by 4 bases, leaving 10 bases between them. This chain's CDR3 is CASSLQGWADTQYF. The CDR3 nucleotides read TGTGCCAGCAGTTTACAGGGATGGGCAGATACGCAGTATTTT. The variable domain in full, with the rest retrieved from reference TRBV28 and TRBJ2-3, is DVKVTQSSRYLVKRTGEKVFLECVQDMDHENMFWYRQDPGLGLRLIYFSYDVKMKEKGDIPEGYSVSREKKERFSLILESASTNQTSMYLCASSLQGWADTQYFGPGTRLTVL.

The chain carries TRBV6-2 or TRBV6-3 and TRBJ2-1, with 15 bases fitting TRBD2. The germline V gene encodes CDR1 MNHEY and CDR2 SVGEGT. The CDR3 loop spans 16 amino acids. With 10 bases clipped from V and 7 bases from J, the junction kept 11 bases outside the gene matches. The CDR3, as DNA: TGTGCCACATGGACTAGCGGGAGGGCCCGCGAAAATGAGCAGTTCTTC. Translating it yields CATWTSGRARENEQFF.

This clonotype has just a few counts. The V gene is TRBV20-1, the J gene TRBJ2-5; D is undetermined. The CDR3 extends over 16 amino acids. V was cut by 4 bases and J by 5 bases, with 23 bases left in between. Germline values: CDR1 DFQATT, CDR2 SNEGSKA (reference sequence). The CDR3 bases are TGCAGTGCTAATCGACCATCTCCCAGTTATGGGGAGACCCAGTACTTC. Translating gives CSANRPSPSYGETQYF.

This clonotype has a handful of counts. A much larger clone differs by one base, so this may be a read error. V and J are TRBV11-1 and TRBJ1-2; no clear D gene. V was clipped by 2 bases and J by 3 bases, with 16 bases between them. The CDR3 has 16 residues. Germline V CDR1 and CDR2: SGHAT, FQDESV (reference sequence). This CDR3 reads CASSLIPMDVDYGYTF. The CDR3, as DNA: TGTGCCAGCAGCTTAATTCCTATGGACGTGGACTATGGCTACACCTTC.

This chain connects TRBV20-1 to TRBJ2-7; TRBD1 is a possible D gene (5 bases). Germline V CDR1 and CDR2: DFQATT, SNEGSKA (reference sequence). This CDR3 contains 14 residues. Trimming took off 5 bases at V and 2 bases at J, with 16 bases between the two ends. CDR3 protein: CSASIWQGAYEQYF. CDR3 DNA: TGCAGTGCTTCCATCTGGCAGGGCGCCTACGAGCAGTACTTC.

This clonotype has ten or more counts. The J gene is TRBJ2-7, the V gene TRBV12-3 or TRBV12-4; TRBD2 might be the D (5 bases). The CDR3 spans 13 residues. V dropped 2 bases and J dropped 9 bases, with 14 bases sitting between them. Here the CDR3 DNA reads TGTGCCAGCAGTTTACTAGCCTCTCAGGTGCAGTACTTC. Translating it yields CASSLLASQVQYF.

The rearrangement joins TRBV5-1 to TRBJ2-7; TRBD2 matches 7 bases. After removal of 0 bases from V and 2 bases from J, the junction contained 8 bases not matched to a gene. The CDR3 is 16 amino acids. CDR1 is SGHRS, CDR2 YFSETQ, per germline. CDR3: CASSLAPASGTYEQYF. The DNA of the CDR3 is TGCGCCAGCAGCTTGGCCCCGGCTAGCGGAACCTACGAGCAGTACTTC.

This clonotype was picked up many times. This chain uses TRBV30 with TRBJ2-2, with D tentatively TRBD1 (5 bases). Trimming took off 4 bases at V and 4 bases at J, with 7 bases between the two ends. Germline assignment: CDR1 GTSNPN and CDR2 SVGIG (reference sequence). This CDR3 is built from 12 residues. For the CDR3, the DNA is TGTGCCTGGATACAGGTCACCGGGGAGCTGTTTTTT. Residues: CAWIQVTGELFF.

There are a few counts of this clonotype. A much larger clone differs from this one at a single base, so this may be a read error. The chain has TRBV18 and TRBJ2-1; TRBD1 is a possible D gene (6 bases). V was trimmed by 8 bases and J by 5 bases, leaving 13 bases between them. CDR3 length: 13 amino acids. Germline V gives CDR1 KGHSH, CDR2 LQKENI. The CDR3 DNA sequence: TGTGCCAGCCCACGGACAGTCGACAATGAGCAGTTCTTC. This codes for CASPRTVDNEQFF.